The clone carrying this T cell receptor beta chain was recorded many times. Its antigen is unidentified. The data were taken from a study of human T cells and chemical hapten exposure. Background on the study: Donors were sensitized with 2% DPC on the upper inner arm. Across samples, TCR yields varied, mostly owing to small differences in pooled library volumes.

TCRdb used MiXCR to reprocess the RACE reads, holding one entry per CDR3 protein. There are more than 250,000 distinct CDR3 sequences in the sample; almost 8% occur only once, and 1.2% lies in the top ten. V shed 10 bases, J shed 2 bases, and the junction held 11 bases outside the gene matches. There are 14 residues in the CDR3. Germline CDR1 is ENHRY and CDR2 is SYGVKD. Time point noted: pre-sensitization, week 0. The treatment here: therapeutic diphenylcyclopropenone sensitization with weekly scalp DPC. Patches went on only after blood had been drawn each time. General study results and limits: As the donors had alopecia, their immune response may differ from healthy people's.

The V and J genes are TRBV10-3 and TRBJ2-7; 7 nucleotides line up with TRBD2. Sample: whole blood, taken in connection with sensitization to the hapten diphenylcyclopropenone (DPC). This receptor was identified in a man aged 18 to 30 with alopecia areata. Some clones in this sample may be carry-over from other donors' samples. CDR3 bases: TGTGCCACACGGAGCGGGGTCGGGCCCTACGAGCAGTACTTC. Amino acids: CATRSGVGPYEQYF.